The T cell receptor (beta chain) under discussion was sequenced for a study of OX40 agonist ivuxolimab in advanced cancers. Study context: At 0.01 to 10 mg/kg, ivuxolimab was administered intravenously to patients every 2 weeks.

TCRdb's copy holds only in-frame clones and misses some; the assay was immunoSEQ multiplex PCR. This sample carries about 85,000 clones, 70% to 90% of them seen once, and the ten largest clones take 1.5% to 2.5%. Per germline, CDR1 SEHNR and CDR2 FQNEAQ (reference sequence). The CDR3 is 12 amino acids. V was trimmed by 5 bases and J by 15 bases, leaving 17 bases between them. This clone occurred once. Its antigen is currently unknown. Study outcomes and limitations: The 0.1-3.0 mg/kg partial responders had among the lowest clonal expansion.

The rearrangement links TRBV7-9 to TRBJ2-1; TRBD2 is a possible D gene (5 bases). Specimen: CD4+ or CD8+ T cells sorted from blood, collected in a trial of the OX40 agonist ivuxolimab. The source of this sequence is an adult with an advanced solid tumor such as melanoma, head and neck, liver or kidney cancer. In DNA, the CDR3 is TGTGCCAGCAGCCGGGATACCTCCCCGGGGTTCTTC. The encoded protein is CASSRDTSPGFF.